The 26 T cell receptor beta chains below were found in one sample sequenced in a study of CD8+CD57+ T cells in acquired aplastic anemia. CD8+CD57+ cell expansion, shown by flow cytometry, had occurred in the patients selected for sequencing. Profiling of TCR beta VDJ combinations and CDR3 sequences used genomic DNA as template. MiXCR, run by TCRdb on the reads, gives a single entry per CDR3 protein. The table has around 150,000 distinct CDR3 sequences, about two thirds seen once. The source material was sorted CD4+, CD8+, or CD8+CD57+ T cells (not recorded which) from PBMCs. These receptor sequences come from a human donor with aplastic anemia.

The chain has TRBV20-1 and TRBJ1-1; D is ambiguous. CDR1 and CDR2 from the germline V gene are DFQATT and SNEGSKA (reference sequence). CDR3 length: 12 amino acids. V lost 4 bases and J 1 base, leaving 7 bases between the germline ends. CDR3 residues: CSAKAPNTEAFF. CDR3 DNA: TGCAGTGCTAAAGCCCCGAACACTGAAGCTTTCTTT.

This CDR3 reads CATSDWPLPPPRPQPQHF. CDR3 DNA sequence: TGTGCCACCAGTGATTGGCCGTTGCCCCCCCCTCGCCCCCAGCCCCAGCATTTT. The V gene is TRBV24-1, the J gene TRBJ1-5; D unresolved. The CDR3 spans 18 residues. Germline CDR1 KGHDR, CDR2 SFDVKD. Between the trimmed V and J ends, which lost 2 bases and 7 bases, there was a span of 23 bases.

The genes are TRBV24-1 and TRBJ2-3; 11 nucleotides align to TRBD1. V lost 4 bases and J lost 3; bases outside the gene matches: 11. Germline CDR1 and CDR2: KGHDR and SFDVKD. The CDR3 has 18 amino acids. CDR3 protein: CATSELLPGQGGTDTQYF. The CDR3 nucleotides read TGTGCCACCAGTGAATTACTCCCGGGACAGGGGGGGACAGATACGCAGTATTTT.

This clonotype was counted a single time. The rearrangement links TRBV6-1 to TRBJ2-5; 7 positions agree with TRBD1. Germline V gene data show CDR1 as MNHNS and CDR2 as SASEGT. The CDR3 runs 13 residues. V was pared by 6 bases and J by 5 bases, with 6 bases of the junction left unmatched. The CDR3 coding sequence is TGTGCCAGCAGCAAGGACAGGCCTGAGACCCAGTACTTC. Its translation is CASSKDRPETQYF.

This chain uses TRBV12-3 or TRBV12-4 with TRBJ1-2, with D possibly matching TRBD1 (5 bases). This CDR3 contains 12 residues. Trimming stripped 6 bases from V and 4 bases from J, with 9 bases between. This CDR3 is CASSRDGYGYTF. DNA for the CDR3: TGTGCCAGCAGCAGGGATGGCTATGGCTACACCTTC.

Written as DNA, the CDR3 is TGTGCCAGCAGTGAGATTTCGACAGGGGATGAAGCTTTCTTT. Amino acids: CASSEISTGDEAFF. This chain connects TRBV2 to TRBJ1-1; 8 bases align to TRBD1. CDR3 length equals 14 residues. V was clipped by 3 bases and J by 7 bases; unmatched bases: 7. Germline assignment: CDR1 SNHLY and CDR2 FYNNEI.

The chain carries TRBV20-1 and TRBJ2-7; D is perhaps TRBD1 or TRBD2 (5 bases each). The CDR3 contains 17 residues. CDR1 and CDR2 (germline): DFQATT, SNEGSKA (reference sequence). Trimming shortened V by 5 bases and J by 0 bases, and 23 bases separated the two germline ends. DNA of the CDR3: TGCAGTGCTCTAATTAGGGGAGTAGCGCGCTCCTCCTACGAGCAGTACTTC. Translated, it gives CSALIRGVARSSYEQYF.

The chain employs TRBV5-6 and TRBJ1-1, with a tentative D call TRBD1 (6 bases). This CDR3 region has 14 residues. The V end was cut by 4 bases, the J end by 6 bases, with 16 bases between. Germline CDR1 SGHDT, CDR2 YYEEEE. This CDR3 is CASSPSRGGAEAFF. DNA of the CDR3: TGTGCCAGCAGCCCCTCCAGGGGTGGAGCTGAAGCTTTCTTT.

This clonotype was found once. This chain links TRBV12-5 with TRBJ2-5, with 11 bases that match TRBD2. In germline, CDR1 is LGHNT, CDR2 FRNRAP. The V segment lost 2 bases and the J segment 7 bases; nucleotides outside the gene matches: 9. This CDR3 contains 16 residues. As DNA, the CDR3 is TGTGCTAGTGGTTTGACTAGCGGGGGATCGTTGGTGACCCAGTACTTC. Translated, it gives CASGLTSGGSLVTQYF.

The V gene is TRBV3-1, the J gene TRBJ1-5; TRBD1 is a possible D gene (6 bases). V lost 11 bases, J lost 5 bases, and 22 bases lay in between. The CDR3 covers 15 residues. CDR1 and CDR2 from the germline V gene are LGHDT and YNNKEL (reference sequence). The CDR3 bases are TGTGCCCCACCGGAGGAGGGGGGAGGGGATCAGCCCCAGCATTTT. The encoded protein is CAPPEEGGGDQPQHF.

This clonotype was detected once. The CDR3 spells CASSLPGSNQPQHF. CDR3 in DNA: TGTGCCAGCAGCTTACCGGGGAGCAATCAGCCCCAGCATTTT. V is TRBV7-9 and J is TRBJ1-5; D is unclear. With 2 bases removed from V and 1 base from J, the gap between germline ends came to 6 bases. The CDR3 is 14 residues long. Looked up from germline, CDR1 is SEHNR and CDR2 is FQNEAQ (reference sequence).

The rearrangement links TRBV24-1 to TRBJ1-2; 7 nucleotides match TRBD1. The length of the CDR3 is 15 residues. Per the germline V gene, CDR1 is KGHDR and CDR2 is SFDVKD. V gave up 4 bases and J gave up 4 bases; unmatched junction bases: 8. CDR3 DNA: TGTGCCACCAGTGACCCACGGACAGGACCCTATGGCTACACCTTC. Its protein product is CATSDPRTGPYGYTF.

The chain's CDR3 is CSARETSGGDTGEQFF. The CDR3 DNA reads TGCAGTGCTAGAGAGACCAGCGGGGGAGACACCGGGGAGCAGTTCTTC. The chain uses TRBV20-1 and TRBJ2-1, with 8 nucleotides matching TRBD2. The trim removed 0 bases at V and 10 bases at J, leaving 14 bases unmatched. Germline CDR1 is DFQATT and CDR2 is SNEGSKA (reference sequence). The CDR3 is made up of 16 amino acids.

This clonotype was seen only a few times. The chain uses TRBV29-1 and TRBJ2-5; 10 positions match TRBD1. CDR3 length: 13 amino acids. Germline V gene lookup returns CDR1 SQVTM and CDR2 ANQGSEA. Trimming took 6 bases from V and 5 from J; bases not matched to a gene: 6. As DNA, the CDR3 is TGCAGCGTAGCGGGACAGGGGTTGGAGACCCAGTACTTC. Translated: CSVAGQGLETQYF.

The CDR3 DNA reads as TGCAGCGCAGGTATAACAGGGGGCTTCTACGAGCAGTACTTC. Translation: CSAGITGGFYEQYF. The gene calls are TRBV29-1 and TRBJ2-7; TRBD1 matches 9 bases. Per germline, CDR1 SQVTM and CDR2 ANQGSEA. CDR3 length: 14 residues. With V trimmed by 7 bases and J by 3 bases, 10 bases remained unmatched.

This chain joins TRBV5-6 and TRBJ1-1, with D possibly being TRBD1 (6 bases). This CDR3 region has 15 residues. CDR1 is SGHDT and CDR2 is YYEEEE in the germline V gene. V was pared by 7 bases and J by 0 bases, with 16 bases between. The CDR3 DNA reads TGTGCCAGCGGGGGCCAGGGCGATATGAACACTGAAGCTTTCTTT. This codes for CASGGQGDMNTEAFF.

The chain employs TRBV7-2 and TRBJ2-1; 9 bases fit TRBD2. Germline CDR1 and CDR2: SGHTA and FQGNSA. The junction had 6 bases not matched to a gene; V was cut back by 6 bases and J by 3 bases. This CDR3 has 15 amino acids. The DNA of the CDR3 is TGTGCCAGCAGGATGTATAGCGGGAGCTACAATGAGCAGTTCTTC. This encodes CASRMYSGSYNEQFF. The full variable domain, rest sourced from reference TRBV7-2 and TRBJ2-1, is GAGVSQSPSNKVTEKGKDVELRCDPISGHTALYWYRQSLGQGLEFLIYFQGNSAPDKSGLPSDRFSAERTGGSVSTLTIQRTQQEDSAVYLCASRMYSGSYNEQFFGPGTRLTVL.

The rearrangement uses TRBV9 and TRBJ2-1, with 7 bases matching TRBD1. Looked up from germline, CDR1 is SGDLS and CDR2 is YYNGEE. The V segment lost 1 base and the J segment 6 bases; nucleotides outside the gene matches: 7. CDR3 size: 15 residues. The CDR3 sequence: CASSVQQGTTNEQFF. In nucleotides, the CDR3 is TGTGCCAGCAGCGTACAACAGGGGACGACCAATGAGCAGTTCTTC. The whole variable domain, remainder taken from reference TRBV9 and TRBJ2-1, is DSGVTQTPKHLITATGQRVTLRCSPRSGDLSVYWYQQSLDQGLQFLIQYYNGEERAKGNILERFSAQQFPDLHSELNLSSLELGDSALYFCASSVQQGTTNEQFFGPGTRLTVL.

This CDR3 is CSASDRNGLYGYTF. The DNA of the CDR3 is TGCAGTGCTTCGGACAGGAACGGTCTTTATGGCTACACCTTC. The chain combines TRBV20-1 with TRBJ1-2; 7 bases align to TRBD1. Germline V gene lookup returns CDR1 DFQATT and CDR2 SNEGSKA (reference sequence). The V and J ends lost 5 bases and 5 bases, in that order; junction bases with no gene match: 11. CDR3 length equals 14 residues.

The chain couples TRBV6-2 or TRBV6-3 to TRBJ2-5; D remains ambiguous. The CDR3 contains 15 residues. Trimming removed 4 bases at V and 9 bases at J, with 21 bases between. Looked up from germline, CDR1 is MNHEY and CDR2 is SVGEGT. CDR3 nucleotide sequence: TGTGCCAGCAGTTCCCAGGCTGGGAAGAATCAGCCCCAGTACTTC. Protein product: CASSSQAGKNQPQYF.

The chain is built from TRBV25-1 and TRBJ2-7; TRBD2 is a possible D gene (6 bases). CDR3 size: 14 residues. Germline values: CDR1 MGHDK, CDR2 SYGVNS. Trimming pared 5 bases from V and 2 bases from J, leaving 13 bases between. Written as DNA, the CDR3 is TGTGCCAGCAGTAGAGGGAGGCCTACCTACGAGCAGTACTTC. Its translation is CASSRGRPTYEQYF.

The rearrangement links TRBV19 to TRBJ2-1; 12 bases are a match to TRBD2. V lost 5 bases and J lost 10; bases outside the gene matches: 9. The CDR3 runs to 15 residues. Germline V lookup: CDR1 LNHDA, CDR2 SQIVND (reference sequence). CDR3 sequence: CASSVLTSGGGEQFF. The CDR3 DNA reads TGTGCCAGTAGTGTCCTGACTAGCGGGGGTGGGGAGCAGTTCTTC.

This clonotype came up many times. A single base separates this from a much larger clone, so it may be a read error. V is TRBV20-1 and J is TRBJ2-7; 8 bases align to TRBD2. The CDR3 is 13 residues long. Germline V CDR1 and CDR2: DFQATT, SNEGSKA (reference sequence). Germline trimming cut 3 bases from V and 1 base from J; bases unmatched to any gene: 2. The CDR3 DNA sequence: TGCAGTGCTAGCTTAGCGGGGTCCTACGAGCAGTACTTC. The encoded protein is CSASLAGSYEQYF.

The chain is built from TRBV20-1 and TRBJ1-6, with unresolved D. Per germline, CDR1 DFQATT and CDR2 SNEGSKA (reference sequence). CDR3 length: 13 residues. V was clipped by 0 bases and J by 13 bases, with 13 bases between them. CDR3 loop: CSARDVAVGPLHF. The CDR3 coding sequence is TGCAGTGCTAGAGATGTGGCAGTCGGGCCCCTCCACTTT.

The V and J genes are TRBV29-1 and TRBJ2-5; 9 nucleotides match TRBD1. The V gene end was trimmed by 7 bases and the J gene end by 2 bases; junction bases not matched to a gene: 5. Germline lookup yields CDR1 SQVTM and CDR2 ANQGSEA. There are 13 residues in the CDR3. CDR3 loop: CSATGTGQETQYF. In DNA, the CDR3 is TGCAGCGCGACTGGGACAGGGCAAGAGACCCAGTACTTC.

This clonotype was found once. The V and J genes are TRBV9 and TRBJ2-1, with 9 bases identical to TRBD1. J gave up 7 bases and V 4 bases, and 9 bases lay outside the gene matches. Germline values: CDR1 SGDLS, CDR2 YYNGEE. This CDR3 has 15 residues. The CDR3 coding sequence is TGTGCCAGCAGCAGCCTCGGGGACAGGGATAATGAGCAGTTCTTC. This sequence encodes CASSSLGDRDNEQFF. Looking up the rest from reference TRBV9 and TRBJ2-1 gives the full variable domain: DSGVTQTPKHLITATGQRVTLRCSPRSGDLSVYWYQQSLDQGLQFLIQYYNGEERAKGNILERFSAQQFPDLHSELNLSSLELGDSALYFCASSSLGDRDNEQFFGPGTRLTVL.